Shown below are 22 T cell receptor beta chains from a single sample sequenced in a study of CD8 T cells in Susac syndrome. RNA, at about 0.5 to 1 ug, was reverse transcribed with random hexamers. TCRdb processed the immunoSEQ multiplex PCR reads anew with MiXCR; each CDR3 protein has one entry. The table lists 150,000 to 250,000 distinct CDR3 sequences, more than 90% of them singletons. The sample was CD4+ T cells from PBMCs. Every receptor here comes from a human donor with multiple sclerosis.

The chain combines TRBV5-1 with TRBJ2-3; D possibly corresponds to TRBD2 (6 bases). The CDR3 consists of 15 residues. Per the germline V gene, CDR1 is SGHRS and CDR2 is YFSETQ. V was clipped by 2 bases and J by 1 base, with 11 bases between them. The CDR3 region has the DNA TGCGCCAGCAGCTTCGCGGGGACCGGCACAGATACGCAGTATTTT. As protein: CASSFAGTGTDTQYF.

There are a few counts of this clonotype. The chain has TRBV9 and TRBJ1-4; D is ambiguous. V shed 0 bases and J shed 7 bases, with 4 bases lying between them. Germline CDR1 and CDR2: SGDLS and YYNGEE. The CDR3 covers 12 residues. CDR3 sequence reads: CASSVEGEKLFF. CDR3 sequence (DNA): TGTGCCAGCAGCGTAGAGGGTGAAAAACTGTTTTTT.

The V and J genes are TRBV5-1 and TRBJ2-5, with 7 bases matching TRBD1. The CDR3 extends over 16 amino acids. Per the germline V gene, CDR1 is SGHRS and CDR2 is YFSETQ. V was clipped by 7 bases and J by 0 bases; unmatched bases: 12. CDR3 sequence reads: CASGSGQTSYQETQYF. CDR3 bases: TGCGCCAGCGGGTCGGGACAGACCTCGTACCAAGAGACCCAGTACTTC.

The chain has TRBV5-1 and TRBJ2-5, with D perhaps TRBD2 (6 bases). V was shortened by 0 bases and J by 2 bases, with 8 bases between the two germline ends. The germline CDR1 and CDR2 sequences are SGHRS and YFSETQ. This CDR3 is 14 amino acids long. The CDR3 bases are TGCGCCAGCAGCTTGGAGCGGGTGCAAGAGACCCAGTACTTC. Its protein is CASSLERVQETQYF.

This clonotype occurred once. CDR3 residues: CASSKRTSGGNEQFF. In nucleotides, the CDR3 is TGTGCCAGCAGTAAGAGGACTAGCGGGGGCAATGAGCAGTTCTTC. The rearrangement uses TRBV27 and TRBJ2-1, with 13 bases matching TRBD2. V lost 5 bases to trimming and J lost 6 bases; unmatched junction nucleotides: 4. There are 15 residues in the CDR3. Looked up from germline, CDR1 is MNHEY and CDR2 is SMNVEV (reference sequence).

V is TRBV7-2 and J is TRBJ2-3, with 9 bases aligning to TRBD2. This CDR3 is 17 amino acids long. Looked up from germline, CDR1 is SGHTA and CDR2 is FQGNSA. With 1 base clipped from V and 2 bases from J, the junction kept 7 bases outside the gene matches. The CDR3 nucleotides are TGTGCCAGCAGCTTAGTAGGGACTAGCCTTTTCACAGATACGCAGTATTTT. This sequence encodes CASSLVGTSLFTDTQYF.

This chain uses TRBV12-5 with TRBJ1-1, with D unresolved. Germline values: CDR1 LGHNT, CDR2 FRNRAP. Between the trimmed V and J ends, which lost 5 bases and 3 bases, there was a span of 10 bases. This CDR3 is 13 amino acids long. The CDR3 loop is CASGRRLDTEAFF. The CDR3, as DNA: TGTGCTAGTGGTCGGCGCTTGGACACTGAAGCTTTCTTT.

The V and J genes are TRBV19 and TRBJ1-2, with D possibly TRBD1 on 5 matching bases. Germline CDR1 reads LNHDA; CDR2 reads SQIVND (reference sequence). The CDR3 runs to 11 residues. Trimming stripped 5 bases from V and 8 bases from J, with 9 bases between. CDR3 in amino acids: CASSLREGYTF. CDR3 nucleotides: TGTGCCAGTAGTCTCAGGGAAGGCTACACCTTC.

The genes are TRBV20-1 and TRBJ2-1, with D possibly matching TRBD1 (6 bases). From germline, CDR1 is DFQATT and CDR2 SNEGSKA (reference sequence). The V end lost 0 bases, the J end lost 15 bases, and 15 bases lay between the germline ends. This CDR3 spans 12 amino acids. The CDR3 DNA is TGCAGTGCTAGAGATAAGGGGGTAGGGTGGTTCTTC. Protein sequence: CSARDKGVGWFF.

This clonotype was observed a few times. The J gene is TRBJ2-4, the V gene TRBV2; D possibly corresponds to TRBD2 (6 bases). The CDR3 extends over 14 amino acids. V was shortened by 3 bases and J by 0 bases, with 6 bases between the two germline ends. Germline CDR1 is SNHLY and CDR2 is FYNNEI. CDR3: CASSEGLAKNIQYF. CDR3 sequence (DNA): TGTGCCAGCAGTGAGGGACTAGCCAAAAACATTCAGTACTTC.

V and J are TRBV3-1 and TRBJ2-7; D could derive from TRBD1 or TRBD2 (5 bases each). The CDR3 spans 17 residues. In germline, CDR1 is LGHDT, CDR2 YNNKEL (reference sequence). Trimming pared 4 bases from V and 7 bases from J, leaving 26 bases between. The CDR3 sequence: CASSRSLPGTGLGEQYF. The CDR3 DNA reads as TGTGCCAGCAGCCGCTCCCTCCCCGGGACCGGTCTGGGGGAGCAGTACTTC.

The chain combines TRBV30 with TRBJ2-5; D remains ambiguous. Trimming removed 0 bases at V and 5 bases at J, with 7 bases between. CDR3 size: 12 residues. Germline CDR1 and CDR2: GTSNPN and SVGIG (reference sequence). The CDR3: CAWSVSRETQYF. The CDR3 DNA reads TGTGCCTGGAGTGTATCTCGGGAGACCCAGTACTTC.

This chain uses TRBV6-5 with TRBJ2-7; a weak D match, TRBD1 (6 bases). The CDR3 spans 13 residues. Looked up from germline, CDR1 is MNHEY and CDR2 is SVGAGI. V lost 7 bases to trimming and J lost 3 bases, with 13 bases between them. The CDR3 region is CASKMGHLYEQYF. Here the CDR3 DNA reads TGTGCCAGCAAGATGGGACACCTCTACGAGCAGTACTTC.

The genes are TRBV5-1 and TRBJ2-6; D is unclear. This CDR3 is 15 amino acids long. CDR1 is SGHRS and CDR2 is YFSETQ in the germline V gene. With 0 bases removed from V and 4 bases from J, the gap between germline ends came to 8 bases. The CDR3 bases are TGCGCCAGCAGCTTGGCTTACGGAGGGGCCAACGTCCTGACTTTC. This translates into CASSLAYGGANVLTF. Supplemented by reference TRBV5-1 and TRBJ2-6, the full variable domain reads KAGVTQTPRYLIKTRGQQVTLSCSPISGHRSVSWYQQTPGQGLQFLFEYFSETQRNKGNFPGRFSGRQFSNSRSEMNVSTLELGDSALYLCASSLAYGGANVLTFGAGSRLTVL.

This sequence joins TRBV5-4 and TRBJ2-1, with D possibly TRBD2 on 5 matching bases. Trimming took 4 bases from V and 7 from J, leaving 12 bases between them. Germline V gives CDR1 SGHNT, CDR2 YYREEE (reference sequence). This CDR3 has 13 amino acids. The CDR3 loop is CASSPERANEQFF. CDR3 nucleotides: TGTGCCAGCAGCCCGGAGAGGGCGAATGAGCAGTTCTTC.

This rearrangement joins TRBV29-1 to TRBJ2-7, with D perhaps TRBD1 or TRBD2 (5 bases each). Trimming cost V 6 bases and J 7 bases, with 16 bases left between them. The CDR3 extends over 12 amino acids. The germline CDR1 and CDR2 sequences are SQVTM and ANQGSEA. The CDR3 bases are TGCAGCGTAAGAGGGACCTTATGGGAGCAGTACTTC. Translation gives CSVRGTLWEQYF.

The chain recombines TRBV30 with TRBJ1-5, with 11 bases aligning to TRBD1. Trimming at V came to 5 bases and at J to 7 bases, leaving 10 bases not matched to a gene. Per the germline V gene, CDR1 is GTSNPN and CDR2 is SVGIG (reference sequence). This CDR3 is built from 15 residues. In DNA, the CDR3 is TGTGCCTGGGACCCGGGACAGGGGGTGGGGCAGCCCCAGCATTTT. It yields the protein CAWDPGQGVGQPQHF.

The chain joins TRBV3-1 to TRBJ2-7, with D tentatively TRBD2 (6 bases). CDR1 LGHDT and CDR2 YNNKEL come from the germline V gene (reference sequence). Trimming left V 1 base short and J 1 base short, with 8 bases between. The CDR3 covers 14 residues. In DNA form, the CDR3 reads TGTGCCAGCAGCCAAGGGGAGGTTTCCTACGAGCAGTACTTC. Protein: CASSQGEVSYEQYF.

The chain couples TRBV23-1 to TRBJ1-4; D not resolved. TRBV23-1 is placed among ORFs of uncertain function. The V and J ends lost 4 bases and 0 bases respectively, with 15 bases between them. The CDR3 consists of 17 residues. CDR3: CASSPKSTPATNEKLFF. In DNA, the CDR3 is TGCGCCAGCAGTCCGAAATCGACTCCTGCAACTAATGAAAAACTGTTTTTT.

The chain recombines TRBV29-1 with TRBJ1-2; 10 bases match TRBD1. The CDR3 is made up of 16 amino acids. With 2 bases clipped from V and 3 bases from J, the junction kept 9 bases outside the gene matches. Germline values: CDR1 SQVTM, CDR2 ANQGSEA. The CDR3 coding sequence is TGCAGCGTTGAAATGGGACAGGGGATTGGGGACTATGGCTACACCTTC. It specifies CSVEMGQGIGDYGYTF.

This sequence joins TRBV18 and TRBJ2-5; D is possibly TRBD1 or TRBD2 (5 bases each). Trimming removed 1 base from V and 4 bases from J, with 13 bases in between. This CDR3 contains 15 residues. Germline CDR1 KGHSH, CDR2 LQKENI. The CDR3 reads CASSPRETGRETQYF. CDR3 nucleotide sequence: TGTGCCAGCTCACCACGAGAAACGGGGCGAGAGACCCAGTACTTC.

This clonotype appeared once. This chain connects TRBV30 to TRBJ2-3; no firm D call. Trimming took 1 base from V and 2 from J, leaving 10 bases between them. The CDR3 contains 14 residues. Per germline, CDR1 GTSNPN and CDR2 SVGIG (reference sequence). CDR3 in amino acids: CAWSGGVPTDTQYF. In DNA form, the CDR3 reads TGTGCCTGGAGTGGCGGAGTACCCACAGATACGCAGTATTTT. Variable domain in full (rest from reference TRBV30 and TRBJ2-3): SQTIHQWPATLVQPVGSPLSLECTVEGTSNPNLYWYRQAAGRGLQLLFYSVGIGQISSEVPQNLSASRPQDRQFILSSKKLLLSDSGFYLCAWSGGVPTDTQYFGPGTRLTVL.